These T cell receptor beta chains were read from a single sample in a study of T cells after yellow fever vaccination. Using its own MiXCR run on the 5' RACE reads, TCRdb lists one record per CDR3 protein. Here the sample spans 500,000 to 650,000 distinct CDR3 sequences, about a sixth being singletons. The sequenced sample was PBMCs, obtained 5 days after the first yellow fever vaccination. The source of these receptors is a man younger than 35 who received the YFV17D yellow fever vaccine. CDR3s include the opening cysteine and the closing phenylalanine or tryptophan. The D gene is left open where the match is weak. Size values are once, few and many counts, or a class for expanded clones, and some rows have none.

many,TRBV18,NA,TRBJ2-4,TGTGCCAGCTCTCAATCCGGGGACGTGAGCATTCAGTACTTC,CASSQSGDVSIQYF
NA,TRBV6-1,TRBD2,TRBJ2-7,TGTGCCAGCAGGCCCCGGGGGGGACTGCACGAGCAGTACTTC,CASRPRGGLHEQYF
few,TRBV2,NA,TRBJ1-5,TGTGCCAGCAACCAAGACAGTAGCAATCAGCCCCAGCATTTT,CASNQDSSNQPQHF
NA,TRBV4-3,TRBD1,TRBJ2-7,TGCGCCAGCAGCGAGGGACAGGAAACCTACGAGCAGTACTTC,CASSEGQETYEQYF
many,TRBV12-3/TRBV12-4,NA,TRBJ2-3,TGTGCCAGCAGTTTCTACCGAGATACGCAGTATTTT,CASSFYRDTQYF
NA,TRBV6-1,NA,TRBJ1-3,TGTGCCAGCAGTGAACACAGCGAAAGAAACACCATATATTTT,CASSEHSERNTIYF
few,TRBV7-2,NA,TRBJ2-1,TGTGCCAGCAGCTCGCCCGGGACAACCAATGAGCAGTTCTTC,CASSSPGTTNEQFF
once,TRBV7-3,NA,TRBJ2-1,TGTGCCAGCAGCTTCGGGACACCTTACAATGAGCAGTTCTTC,CASSFGTPYNEQFF
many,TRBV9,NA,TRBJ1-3,TGTGCCAGCAGCGTAGACGGAAACACCATATATTTT,CASSVDGNTIYF
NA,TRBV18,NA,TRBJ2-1,TGTGCCAGCTCACCACCCAGTACTAATGAGCAGTTCTTC,CASSPPSTNEQFF
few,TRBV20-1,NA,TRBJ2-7,TGCACTGTGAAAGGACCCGGGAGTTCCTACGAGCAGTACTTC,CTVKGPGSSYEQYF
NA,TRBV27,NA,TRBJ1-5,TGTGCCAGCAACGGTAGCAATCAGCCCCAGCATTTT,CASNGSNQPQHF
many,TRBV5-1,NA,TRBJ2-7,TGCGCCAGCAGCCCGCGGGACATCTACGAGCAGTACTTC,CASSPRDIYEQYF
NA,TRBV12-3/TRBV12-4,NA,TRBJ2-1,TGTGCCAGCAGTTTAAGGGGGGAAAGTGAGCAGTTCTTC,CASSLRGESEQFF
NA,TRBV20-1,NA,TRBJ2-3,TGCAGTGCTAAAAGCCAAGTCACAGATACGCAGTATTTT,CSAKSQVTDTQYF
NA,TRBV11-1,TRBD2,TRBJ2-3,TGTGCCAGCAGCTCCCTGGTAGCGGGGGGGCCTTTACCAACAGATACGCAGTATTTT,CASSSLVAGGPLPTDTQYF
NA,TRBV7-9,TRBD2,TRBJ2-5,TGTGCCAGCAGCTCCCTATCAGCGGGGGGGCCAGAGACCCAGTACTTC,CASSSLSAGGPETQYF
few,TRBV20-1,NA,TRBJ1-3,TGCAGTGCCAGGGAGGAAAGCTCTGGAAACACCATATATTTT,CSAREESSGNTIYF
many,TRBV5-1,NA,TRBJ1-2,TGCGCCAGCAGCTTGAACAGAGACTATGGCTACACCTTC,CASSLNRDYGYTF
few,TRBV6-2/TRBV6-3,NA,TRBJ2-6,TGTGCCAGCAGTTTAGGGGTCCGGGCTGGGGCCAACGTCCTGACTTTC,CASSLGVRAGANVLTF
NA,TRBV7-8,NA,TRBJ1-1,TGTGCCAGCAGCTTAGCACGGTACACTGAAGCTTTCTTT,CASSLARYTEAFF
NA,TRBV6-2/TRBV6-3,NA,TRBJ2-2,TGTGCCAGCACCCAGACTCGGGCAGACACCGGGGAGCTGTTTTTT,CASTQTRADTGELFF
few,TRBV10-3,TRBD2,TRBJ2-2,TGTGCCATCAGCGGACTAGCCCGGGAGCTGTTTTTT,CAISGLARELFF
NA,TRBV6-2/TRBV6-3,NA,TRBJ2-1,TGTGCCAGCAGCGATGTAGCGCCGGCCTCCTACAATGAGCAGTTCTTC,CASSDVAPASYNEQFF
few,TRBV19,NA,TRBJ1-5,TGTGCCAGTACCCCCCCGGGATATACAGGGATTCAGCCCCAGCATTTT,CASTPPGYTGIQPQHF
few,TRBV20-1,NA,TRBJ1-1,TGCAGTGCTAGAGATCCGCGGAGAGGCACTGAAGCTTTCTTT,CSARDPRRGTEAFF
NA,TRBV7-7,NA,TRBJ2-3,TGTGCTAGCAGCTTAACCGCGACTAGCACAGATACGCAGTATTTT,CASSLTATSTDTQYF
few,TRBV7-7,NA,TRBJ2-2,TGTGCTAGCAGCTCGACTAGGCGCACCGGGGAGCTGTTTTTT,CASSSTRRTGELFF
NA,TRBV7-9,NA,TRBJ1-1,TGTGCCAGCAGAACGGCACAGGTGAACACTGAAGCTTTCTTT,CASRTAQVNTEAFF
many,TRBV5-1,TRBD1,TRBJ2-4,TGTGCCAGCAGCTTAGCAGGGGGAGCCAAAAACATTCAGTACTTC,CASSLAGGAKNIQYF
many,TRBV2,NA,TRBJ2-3,TGTGCCAGCAGTGAACCCTTCACGGATACGCAGTATTTT,CASSEPFTDTQYF
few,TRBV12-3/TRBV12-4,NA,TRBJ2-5,TGTGCCAGCAGTGACGAAGGCCGGGAGACCCAGTACTTC,CASSDEGRETQYF
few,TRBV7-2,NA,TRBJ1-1,TGTGCCAGCAGCCCAAATGGGGGGAACACTGAAGCTTTCTTT,CASSPNGGNTEAFF
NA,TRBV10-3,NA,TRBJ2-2,TGTGCCATCAAGGAGAGTCCCGGGGAGCTGTTTTTT,CAIKESPGELFF
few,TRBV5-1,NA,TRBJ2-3,TGCGCCAGCAGCTTGGGAAGGTCCAGGTCCGCAGATACGCAGTATTTT,CASSLGRSRSADTQYF
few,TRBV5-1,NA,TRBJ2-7,TGCGCCAGCAGCTTTTTAGCGTGGAGGGACGAGCAGTACTTC,CASSFLAWRDEQYF
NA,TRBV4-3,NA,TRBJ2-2,TGCGCCAGCAGCCAAGACGATTTCGGTGGGGAGCTGTTTTTT,CASSQDDFGGELFF
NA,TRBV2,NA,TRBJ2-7,TGTGCCAGCAGTGAGGGGCAGAGCTCCTACGAGCAGTACTTC,CASSEGQSSYEQYF
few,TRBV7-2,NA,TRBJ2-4,TGTGCCAGCAGCCCCCGAAGGGTTCAAAGGAACATTCAGTACTTC,CASSPRRVQRNIQYF
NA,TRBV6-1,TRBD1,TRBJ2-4,TGTGCCAGCAGGCCCGGACAGGGTTCGGACATTCAGTACTTC,CASRPGQGSDIQYF